This T cell receptor beta chain originates from a study of blood T cell repertoires in COVID-19. About the research overall: T cells, B-cell-depleted T cells, or PBMCs supplied cDNA or gDNA.

The CDR3 is 15 amino acids. V lost 4 bases and J lost 4; bases outside the gene matches: 7. CDR1 is SGHNT, CDR2 YYREEE, per germline (reference sequence). Original methodology: Using reference gene primer amplification, nucleated cell counts were estimated. Data came from immunoSEQ multiplex PCR; TCRdb stores just in-frame clones and leaves some out. V and J calls and clone size are as listed in that table; D and trimming were resolved from the DNA. The sample carries roughly 250,000 clones, roughly 91% recorded once. The gene calls are TRBV5-4 and TRBJ2-3; 9 bases align to TRBD2. Material for sequencing was peripheral blood. The clonotype comes from a woman aged 40 to 55 who had recovered from COVID-19. This chain's CDR3 is CASSLAGGLADTQYF. CDR3 bases: TGTGCCAGCAGCCTGGCGGGAGGGTTGGCAGATACGCAGTATTTT.